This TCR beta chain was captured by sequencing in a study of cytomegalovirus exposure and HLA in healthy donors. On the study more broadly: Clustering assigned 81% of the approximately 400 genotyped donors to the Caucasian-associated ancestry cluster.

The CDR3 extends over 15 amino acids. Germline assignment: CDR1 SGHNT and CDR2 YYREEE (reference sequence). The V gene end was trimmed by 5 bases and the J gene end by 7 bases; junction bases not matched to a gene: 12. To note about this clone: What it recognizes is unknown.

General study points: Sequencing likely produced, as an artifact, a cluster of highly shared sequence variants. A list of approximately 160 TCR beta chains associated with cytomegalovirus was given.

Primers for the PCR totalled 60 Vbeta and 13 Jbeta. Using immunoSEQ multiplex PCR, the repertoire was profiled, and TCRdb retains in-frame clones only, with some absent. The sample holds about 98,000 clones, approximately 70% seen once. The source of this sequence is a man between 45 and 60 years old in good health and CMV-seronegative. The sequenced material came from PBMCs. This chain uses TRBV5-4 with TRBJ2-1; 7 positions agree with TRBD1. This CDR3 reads CASRAGGAQGNEQFF. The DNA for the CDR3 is TGTGCCAGCAGGGCAGGGGGAGCCCAAGGGAATGAGCAGTTCTTC.